The 16 T cell receptor beta chains given below trace back to one sample, sequenced in a study of shared clonotypes between healthy human individuals. Terminally differentiated effector memory CD45RA+ cells were excluded by CCR7 positive selection of CD45RO-negative cells. Repertoires were generated with immunoSEQ multiplex PCR, while TCRdb's copy carries only in-frame clones and drops some. The table shows around 2,000,000 clones, with 93% occurring only once. The sequencing input was naive CD8+ T cells from PBMCs. All receptors derive from a man aged 18 to 35 in good health. Some clones in this sample may be carry-over from other donors' samples.

This chain uses TRBV27 with TRBJ2-1, with 8 bases identical to TRBD1. This CDR3 contains 12 residues. The trim removed 3 bases at V and 10 bases at J, leaving 2 bases unmatched. The germline gives CDR1 MNHEY, CDR2 SMNVEV (reference sequence). CDR3: CASSLTGDEQFF. CDR3 nucleotides: TGTGCCAGCAGTTTGACAGGGGACGAGCAGTTCTTC.

The J gene is TRBJ1-2, the V gene TRBV19, with D hard to call. V shed 7 bases and J shed 2 bases, with 11 bases lying between them. The CDR3 is made up of 13 amino acids. In germline, CDR1 is LNHDA, CDR2 SQIVND (reference sequence). In nucleotides, the CDR3 is TGTGCCAGTACCCCCGGCAACAACTATGGCTACACCTTC. Translation: CASTPGNNYGYTF.

This chain uses TRBV5-6 with TRBJ2-7; TRBD1 agrees at 9 bases. CDR1 and CDR2 (germline): SGHDT, YYEEEE. The CDR3 is made up of 14 amino acids. V was clipped by 4 bases and J by 2 bases; unmatched bases: 4. The CDR3, as DNA: TGTGCCAGCAGCGTCGGGACAGGGACCTACGAGCAGTACTTC. Its protein product is CASSVGTGTYEQYF.

The CDR3 region has the DNA TGTGCCAGCAGCGCTCCACTCGACAGGGCCTGGGGGGTAGACACTGAAGCTTTCTTT. It is translated as CASSAPLDRAWGVDTEAFF. The rearrangement links TRBV9 to TRBJ1-1; 7 bases are shared with TRBD1. The trim removed 3 bases at V and 3 bases at J, leaving 20 bases unmatched. CDR3 size: 19 residues. CDR1 SGDLS and CDR2 YYNGEE come from the germline V gene. The full variable domain, with the rest looked up from reference TRBV9 and TRBJ1-1, is DSGVTQTPKHLITATGQRVTLRCSPRSGDLSVYWYQQSLDQGLQFLIQYYNGEERAKGNILERFSAQQFPDLHSELNLSSLELGDSALYFCASSAPLDRAWGVDTEAFFGQGTRLTVV.

The V call is TRBV16, the J call TRBJ1-4; possible D gene TRBD1, 5 bases. CDR1 and CDR2 (germline): KGHSY, FQNENV. The CDR3 length is 16 residues. V was trimmed by 2 bases and J by 8 bases, leaving 18 bases between them. CDR3 bases: TGTGCCAGCAGCCAAGACGTCCGACGGGGACCGGAAAAACTGTTTTTT. This encodes CASSQDVRRGPEKLFF.

The chain employs TRBV14 and TRBJ2-7; TRBD1 agrees at 8 bases. The junction had 9 bases not matched to a gene; V was cut back by 4 bases and J by 1 base. The V gene's germline CDR1 is SGHDN and CDR2 FVKESK. The CDR3 has 16 amino acids. The CDR3 coding sequence is TGTGCCAGCAGCCGCCGTCCAGGGGGCGCTTCCTACGAGCAGTACTTC. It encodes CASSRRPGGASYEQYF.

The rearrangement links TRBV6-5 to TRBJ2-2; D uncertain. This CDR3 contains 13 residues. Trimming stripped 7 bases from V and 6 bases from J, with 12 bases between. CDR1 MNHEY and CDR2 SVGAGI come from the germline V gene. The CDR3 region is CASTPEEAGELFF. In DNA form, the CDR3 reads TGTGCCAGCACACCCGAAGAGGCCGGGGAGCTGTTTTTT.

This clone was seen once. The V call is TRBV7-9, the J call TRBJ1-4, with D perhaps TRBD1 (5 bases). The length of the CDR3 is 19 residues. Germline-derived CDR1 and CDR2 are SEHNR and FQNEAQ (reference sequence). Trimming pared 1 base from V and 7 bases from J, leaving 25 bases between. In DNA form, the CDR3 reads TGTGCCAGCAGCTTAGTAGTGGGGGGTAGGAATCGTCTCGGTGAAAAACTGTTTTTT. The encoded protein is CASSLVVGGRNRLGEKLFF.

This chain links TRBV11-2 with TRBJ2-5; D is uncertain. Trimming shortened V by 0 bases and J by 5 bases, and 7 bases separated the two germline ends. The CDR3 loop spans 13 amino acids. Germline V gene sequence: CDR1 SGHAT, CDR2 FQNNGV. CDR3 in DNA: TGTGCCAGCAGCTTAGATTTGGGGGAGACCCAGTACTTC. This gives the protein CASSLDLGETQYF.

The rearrangement joins TRBV29-1 to TRBJ2-5; 10 positions agree with TRBD1. Germline CDR1 SQVTM, CDR2 ANQGSEA. Trimming removed 7 bases from V and 5 bases from J; junction bases left unmatched: 10. The CDR3 consists of 14 residues. The CDR3 DNA is TGCAGCGCCGACAGGGGGCGTGTGAATGAGACCCAGTACTTC. Amino acids: CSADRGRVNETQYF.

The chain employs TRBV28 and TRBJ2-3; TRBD2 matches 9 bases. Germline assignment: CDR1 MDHEN and CDR2 SYDVKM. This CDR3 is built from 16 residues. Losses at the gene ends were 3 bases for V and 5 bases for J; bases not matched to a gene: 9. The CDR3 loop is CASSFGSGRFGDTQYF. Here the CDR3 DNA reads TGTGCCAGCAGTTTTGGTAGCGGGAGATTTGGAGATACGCAGTATTTT. The full variable domain, rest sourced from reference TRBV28 and TRBJ2-3, is DVKVTQSSRYLVKRTGEKVFLECVQDMDHENMFWYRQDPGLGLRLIYFSYDVKMKEKGDIPEGYSVSREKKERFSLILESASTNQTSMYLCASSFGSGRFGDTQYFGPGTRLTVL.

The CDR3 bases are TGCGCCAGCAGCCCACGCCAGGTGGATGGCTACACCTTC. The encoded protein is CASSPRQVDGYTF. V and J are TRBV4-1 and TRBJ1-2; D gene unclear. The V end lost 4 bases, the J end lost 6 bases, and 12 bases lay between the germline ends. There are 13 residues in the CDR3. CDR1 and CDR2 from the germline V gene are MGHRA and YSYEKL.

The V call is TRBV2, the J call TRBJ2-6; 13 bases map to TRBD2. Germline V CDR1 and CDR2: SNHLY, FYNNEI. This CDR3 has 18 residues. The V gene end was trimmed by 2 bases and the J gene end by 3 bases; junction bases not matched to a gene: 4. CDR3 amino acids: CASSETRLAGGGANVLTF. In DNA form, the CDR3 reads TGTGCCAGCAGTGAAACCCGACTAGCGGGAGGTGGGGCCAACGTCCTGACTTTC.

The chain recombines TRBV7-8 with TRBJ2-7, with D perhaps TRBD1 (7 bases). The CDR3 consists of 16 residues. Germline values: CDR1 SGHVS, CDR2 FQNEAQ. Trimming left V 5 bases short and J 3 bases short, with 20 bases between. For the CDR3, the DNA is TGTGCCAGCAGCCCTCGAGGAGGGGGCTCCGTCTACGAGCAGTACTTC. Protein: CASSPRGGGSVYEQYF.

Concerning this clone itself: The same CDR3 is also encoded by other DNA sequences in this sample. The genes are TRBV5-1 and TRBJ2-3; weak D call: TRBD1 (6 bases). Trimming cost V 2 bases and J 0 bases, with 10 bases left between them. The CDR3 has 15 amino acids. Germline V CDR1 and CDR2: SGHRS, YFSETQ. Written as DNA, the CDR3 is TGCGCCAGCAGCTTATCCGGGACAAGCACAGATACGCAGTATTTT. This codes for CASSLSGTSTDTQYF.

The chain couples TRBV6-6 to TRBJ2-2; D is unresolved. The CDR3 is 13 residues long. Germline CDR1 and CDR2: MNHNY and SVGAGI (reference sequence). Trimming removed 8 bases at V and 0 bases at J, with 7 bases between. The CDR3 nucleotides read TGTGCCAGCTCTCCAGCGAACACCGGGGAGCTGTTTTTT. Its protein is CASSPANTGELFF.